The 10 T cell receptor beta chains below were found in one sample sequenced in a study of vaccination and CD4 T cells after COVID-19. These TCRs' antigens remain unknown. The treatment denotes: 10-day PBMC culture with coronavirus spike peptide pools or control peptides (ViraFEST assay). Harvesting of the unexposed donor's CD4+ T cells predated the COVID-19 pandemic (2011-2018). Sequenced with the Oncomine TCR Beta short-read assay was DNA taken from cultured CD4+ T cells. After culture, CD4+ T cells served as the source for genomic DNA extraction. Using its own MiXCR run on the PCR reads, TCRdb lists one record per CDR3 protein. The sample lists approximately 11,000 distinct CDR3 sequences, 37% occurring once. Sample: CD4+ T cells from blood, cultured in vitro. These TCRs come from a human donor in good health.

V and J are TRBV6-5 and TRBJ2-7, with a tentative D call TRBD1 (6 bases). This CDR3 is built from 14 residues. Germline V gives CDR1 MNHEY, CDR2 SVGAGI. Trimming took 4 bases from V and 0 from J, leaving 10 bases between them. In nucleotides, the CDR3 is TGTGCCAGCAGTTTGACGGACAGCTCCTACGAGCAGTACTTC. Amino acids: CASSLTDSSYEQYF.

This chain uses TRBV11-1 with TRBJ2-7, with unresolved D. CDR1 and CDR2 (germline): SGHAT, FQDESV (reference sequence). V dropped 5 bases and J dropped 0 bases, with 8 bases sitting between them. The CDR3 covers 13 residues. The CDR3 protein is CASSPKSSYEQYF. The CDR3 nucleotides read TGTGCCAGCAGCCCGAAGAGCTCCTACGAGCAGTACTTC.

The chain links TRBV7-2 to TRBJ2-7; D is ambiguous. V was shortened by 2 bases and J by 6 bases, with 11 bases between the two germline ends. CDR3 length equals 13 residues. Germline V gene data show CDR1 as SGHTA and CDR2 as FQGNSA. CDR3 protein: CASSLYLRGEQYF. In DNA, the CDR3 is TGTGCCAGCAGCTTATACTTGAGAGGCGAGCAGTACTTC.

The chain has TRBV28 and TRBJ2-6; D is possibly TRBD1 (6 bases). The CDR3 extends over 19 amino acids. Germline lookup yields CDR1 MDHEN and CDR2 SYDVKM. The V gene lost 6 bases and the J gene lost 1 base, with 22 bases spanning the gap. CDR3 loop: CASRPQTGTRTSGANVLTF. For the CDR3, the DNA is TGTGCCAGCAGACCCCAGACCGGGACACGGACATCTGGGGCCAACGTCCTGACTTTC.

By proportion, this clonotype is large. This rearrangement joins TRBV7-2 to TRBJ2-7; unclear D gene. Germline values: CDR1 SGHTA, CDR2 FQGNSA. This CDR3 is built from 14 residues. With 1 base removed from V and 6 bases from J, the gap between germline ends came to 13 bases. The CDR3 coding sequence is TGTGCCAGCAGCTTAGAAGCGCTGCGTGCCGAGCAGTACTTC. It specifies CASSLEALRAEQYF. Full variable domain (outside the CDR3, taken from reference TRBV7-2 and TRBJ2-7): GAGVSQSPSNKVTEKGKDVELRCDPISGHTALYWYRQSLGQGLEFLIYFQGNSAPDKSGLPSDRFSAERTGGSVSTLTIQRTQQEDSAVYLCASSLEALRAEQYFGPGTRLTVT.

A few counts support this clonotype. In nucleotides, the CDR3 is TGTGCCAGCAGCTTCCGGGCCGGGACAACTAGCACAGATACGCAGTATTTT. It specifies CASSFRAGTTSTDTQYF. The J gene is TRBJ2-3, the V gene TRBV11-2; tentatively, D is TRBD1 (6 bases). The CDR3 is 17 residues long. The V end lost 3 bases, the J end lost 0 bases, and 16 bases lay between the germline ends. Germline V gene data show CDR1 as SGHAT and CDR2 as FQNNGV.

The V call is TRBV10-2, the J call TRBJ1-1; 7 bases map to TRBD1. The germline CDR1 and CDR2 sequences are WSHSY and SAAADI. This CDR3 is 16 amino acids long. V lost 2 bases, J lost 5 bases, and 11 bases stayed unmatched. CDR3 in amino acids: CASSERRGRGRTEAFF. CDR3 DNA sequence: TGCGCCAGCAGTGAGCGCCGGGGGAGGGGGCGAACTGAAGCTTTCTTT.

This clonotype has only a few counts. J is TRBJ1-6 and V is TRBV28, with D possibly matching TRBD1 (5 bases). CDR3 length equals 15 residues. Germline CDR1 MDHEN, CDR2 SYDVKM. V was pared by 1 base and J by 8 bases, with 12 bases between. CDR3 coding DNA: TGTGCCAGCAGTTTATTAGGGACGGTAGATTCACCCCTCCACTTT. Protein product: CASSLLGTVDSPLHF. Full variable domain (missing parts from reference TRBV28 and TRBJ1-6): DVKVTQSSRYLVKRTGEKVFLECVQDMDHENMFWYRQDPGLGLRLIYFSYDVKMKEKGDIPEGYSVSREKKERFSLILESASTNQTSMYLCASSLLGTVDSPLHFGNGTRLTVT.

V is TRBV9 and J is TRBJ2-1; no firm D call. The germline V gene has CDR1 SGDLS and CDR2 YYNGEE. The germline V and J ends were trimmed by 2 bases and 6 bases, with 9 bases remaining between them. The CDR3 covers 13 residues. The CDR3 DNA reads as TGTGCCAGCAGCGTGTCCACTGGCAATGAGCAGTTCTTC. Translated, it gives CASSVSTGNEQFF.

The genes are TRBV14 and TRBJ1-1; TRBD1 is a possible D gene (5 bases). V lost 1 base to trimming and J lost 6 bases, with 12 bases between them. The germline gives CDR1 SGHDN, CDR2 FVKESK. The CDR3 is made up of 14 amino acids. For the CDR3, the DNA is TGTGCCAGCAGCCAAGCGGGGGGGGTCTCTGAAGCTTTCTTT. Translation gives CASSQAGGVSEAFF.